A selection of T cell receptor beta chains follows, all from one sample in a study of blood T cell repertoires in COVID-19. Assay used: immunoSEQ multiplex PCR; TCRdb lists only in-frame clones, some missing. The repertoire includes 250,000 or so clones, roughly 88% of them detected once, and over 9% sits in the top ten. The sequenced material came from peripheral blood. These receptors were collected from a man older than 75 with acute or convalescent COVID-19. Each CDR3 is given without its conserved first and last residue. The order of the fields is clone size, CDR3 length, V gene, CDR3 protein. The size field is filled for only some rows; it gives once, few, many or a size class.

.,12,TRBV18,ASSSEANNSPLH
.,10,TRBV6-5,ASRGQGAYQY
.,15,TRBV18,ASSPPGAFATNEKLF
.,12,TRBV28,ASSRGQGNSPLH
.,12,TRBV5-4,ASSYGRAAYEQY
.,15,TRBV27,ASSFVSGGRNTGELF
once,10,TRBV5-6,ASSYNTKMEF
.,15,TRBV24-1,ATSDPHQQGSGYGYT
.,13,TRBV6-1,ASSEVGGALNEQY
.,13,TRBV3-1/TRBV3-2,ASSQGGRGFSPLH
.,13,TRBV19,ASSIAGRFLNIQY
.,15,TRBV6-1,ASSEASKREGTDTQY
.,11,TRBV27,ASSPSLRTEAF
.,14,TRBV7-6,ASSSPAVAGNNEQF
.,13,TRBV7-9,ASTPPASGAGELF
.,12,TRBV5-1,ASSLGDSSYEQY
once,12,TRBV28,ASSLQTTNEKLF
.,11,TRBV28,ASLSTMNTEAF
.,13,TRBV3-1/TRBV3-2,ASSPLAGGIGELF
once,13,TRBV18,ASSPGGDSNQPQH
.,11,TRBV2,ARVKQRSYGYT
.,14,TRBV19,ASSSRTGGNNSPLH
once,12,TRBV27,ASSPGGGNQPQH
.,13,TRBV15,ATRPDRGSPYEQY
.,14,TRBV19,ASSRPLDMFTGELF
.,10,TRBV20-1,SASGGNQPQH
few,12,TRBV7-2,ASSSDRVGGELF
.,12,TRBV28,ASSLQVIADTQY
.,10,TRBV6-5,ASKQGTQPQH
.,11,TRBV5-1,ASSFPGNTEAF
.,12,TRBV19,ASSWGIEGQPQH
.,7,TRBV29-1,SVAEPQY
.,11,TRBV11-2,ASSFYGGSEAF
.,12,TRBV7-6,ASSLSEGAYEQY
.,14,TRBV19,ASSRMTGQGVFEAF
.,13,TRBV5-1,ASSLLAGAANEQF
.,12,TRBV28,ASSFTSSGNTIY
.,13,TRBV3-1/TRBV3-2,ASSQGPGVYNEQF
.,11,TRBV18,ASSPNSQETQY
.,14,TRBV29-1,SVEDRDRGRDYGYT
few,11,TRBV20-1,SASPGTVYEQY
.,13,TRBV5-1,ASSSTGLNTGELF
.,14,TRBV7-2,ASSLGAPQGTYGYT
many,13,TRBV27,ASSQGGRYNSPLH
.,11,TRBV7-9,ASSLGPPWEQY
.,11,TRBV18,ASSPGTGRSGT
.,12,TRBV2,ASRAAGENQPQH
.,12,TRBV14,ASSQVVGRGGYT
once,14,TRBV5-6,ASIHQKQGRKDTQY
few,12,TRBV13,ASTQTGGGNEQF
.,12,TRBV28,ASSLSPGYQPQH
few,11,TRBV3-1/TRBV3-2,ASSRQGGGGYT
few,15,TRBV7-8,ASSAGQMTNSNQPQH
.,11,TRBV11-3,ASSLNRDTEAF